The clone carrying this T cell receptor (beta chain) was found once. Antigen: not known. CDR1 is SGHNT, CDR2 YYREEE, per germline (reference sequence). The CDR3 extends over 17 amino acids. V shed 4 bases, J shed 5 bases, and the junction held 13 bases outside the gene matches. The sample comes from a study of cytomegalovirus exposure and HLA in healthy donors. The study, taken as a whole, reports: A cluster of highly shared sequence variants was likely a sequencing artifact. Owing to their indistinguishability, certain V segments, notably TRBV6-2 and TRBV6-3, were excluded.

This PCR relied on a set of 60 Vbeta primers and 13 Jbeta primers. Only in-frame clones appear in the TCRdb table, and some are missing; sequencing was by immunoSEQ multiplex PCR. The sample comprises some 130,000 clones, around 75% of which are singletons, and about 3.4% rests with the top ten. This clonotype was sampled from a man aged 40-49 years in good health and CMV-seronegative. The rearrangement links TRBV5-4 to TRBJ2-1, with 9 bases fitting TRBD2. The sample taken for sequencing was PBMCs. The CDR3 reads CASSPGTSRGSHNEQFF. The DNA of the CDR3 is TGTGCCAGCAGCCCCGGGACTAGCAGAGGCAGCCACAATGAGCAGTTCTTC.